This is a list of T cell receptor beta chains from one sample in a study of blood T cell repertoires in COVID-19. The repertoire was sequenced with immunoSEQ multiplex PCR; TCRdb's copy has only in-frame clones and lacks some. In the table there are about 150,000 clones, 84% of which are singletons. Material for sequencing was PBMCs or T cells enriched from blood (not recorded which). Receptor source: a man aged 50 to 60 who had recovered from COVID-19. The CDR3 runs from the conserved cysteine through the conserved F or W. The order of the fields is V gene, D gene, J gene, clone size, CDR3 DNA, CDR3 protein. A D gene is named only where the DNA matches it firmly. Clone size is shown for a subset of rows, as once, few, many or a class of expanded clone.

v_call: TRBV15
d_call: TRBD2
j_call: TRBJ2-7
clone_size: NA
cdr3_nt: TGTGCCACAGGCAGAGGGACTACCTCCTACGAGCAGTACTTC
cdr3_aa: CATGRGTTSYEQYF

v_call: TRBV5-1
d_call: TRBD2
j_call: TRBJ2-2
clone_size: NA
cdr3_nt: TGCGCCAGCAGCAATCTAGCGGGGAACACCGGGGAGCTGTTTTTT
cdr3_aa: CASSNLAGNTGELFF

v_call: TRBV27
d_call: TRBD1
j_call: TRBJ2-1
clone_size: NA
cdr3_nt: TGTGCCAGCAGTCCCTTAGACAGGGGAGCATACAATGAGCAGTTCTTC
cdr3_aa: CASSPLDRGAYNEQFF

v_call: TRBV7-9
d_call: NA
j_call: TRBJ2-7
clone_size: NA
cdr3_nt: TGTGCCAGCAGCGACTCACCAACCTACGAGCAGTACTTC
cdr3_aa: CASSDSPTYEQYF

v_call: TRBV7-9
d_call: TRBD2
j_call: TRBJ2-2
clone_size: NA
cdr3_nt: TGTGCCTCCGCGGGGGGGCCCGGGGAGCTGTTTTTT
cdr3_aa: CASAGGPGELFF

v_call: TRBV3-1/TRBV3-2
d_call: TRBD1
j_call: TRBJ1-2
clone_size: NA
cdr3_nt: TGTGCCAGCAGCCAAAGTGGGACAGCCTATGGCTACACCTTC
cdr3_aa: CASSQSGTAYGYTF

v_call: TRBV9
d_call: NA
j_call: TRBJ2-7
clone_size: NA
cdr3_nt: TGTGCCAGCAGCGTAGGGGCTGGGGACATAATCTACGAGCAGTACTTC
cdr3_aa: CASSVGAGDIIYEQYF

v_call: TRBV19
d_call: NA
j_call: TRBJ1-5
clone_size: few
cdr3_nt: TGTGCCAGCCGGGACGGGGGACGGCCCCAGCATTTT
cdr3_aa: CASRDGGRPQHF

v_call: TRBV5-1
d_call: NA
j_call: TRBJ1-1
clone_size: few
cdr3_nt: TGCGCCAGCAGCCCCCGGGGGTTGGCCACTGAAGCTTTCTTT
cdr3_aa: CASSPRGLATEAFF

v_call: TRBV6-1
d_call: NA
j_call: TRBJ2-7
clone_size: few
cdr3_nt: TGTGCCAGCAGTGATTGGGGGGACTCCTACGAGCAGTACTTC
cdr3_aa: CASSDWGDSYEQYF

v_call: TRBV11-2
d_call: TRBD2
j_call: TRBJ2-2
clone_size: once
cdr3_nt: TGTGCCAGCAGCTTTACCTCAGGGACTACCAACACCGGGGAGCTGTTTTTT
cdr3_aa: CASSFTSGTTNTGELFF

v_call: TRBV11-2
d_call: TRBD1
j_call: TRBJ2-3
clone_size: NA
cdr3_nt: TGTGCCAGCAGCTCACAGGGGTCCCCCACAGATACGCAGTATTTT
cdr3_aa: CASSSQGSPTDTQYF

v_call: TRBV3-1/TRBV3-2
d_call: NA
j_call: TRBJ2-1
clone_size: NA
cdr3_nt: TGTGCCAGCAGCAAACAGGGCTACAATGAGCAGTTCTTC
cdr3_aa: CASSKQGYNEQFF

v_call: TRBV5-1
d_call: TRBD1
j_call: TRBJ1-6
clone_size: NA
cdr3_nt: TGCGCCAGCAGCCCCGGGACAGGGAATTCACCCCTCCACTTT
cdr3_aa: CASSPGTGNSPLHF

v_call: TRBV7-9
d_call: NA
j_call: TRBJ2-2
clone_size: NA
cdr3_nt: TGTGCCAGCAGCTTAGGAGGGAACACCGGGGAGCTGTTTTTT
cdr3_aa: CASSLGGNTGELFF

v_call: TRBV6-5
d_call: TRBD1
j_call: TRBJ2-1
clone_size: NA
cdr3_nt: TGTGCCAGCAGTAGGACAGGGGGCTCCTACAATGAGCAGTTCTTC
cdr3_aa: CASSRTGGSYNEQFF

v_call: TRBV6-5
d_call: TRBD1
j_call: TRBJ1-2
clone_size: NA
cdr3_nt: TGTGCCAGCAGTTACCCCCGGGACAGGGGGCGTCGGGGCTACACCTTC
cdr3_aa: CASSYPRDRGRRGYTF

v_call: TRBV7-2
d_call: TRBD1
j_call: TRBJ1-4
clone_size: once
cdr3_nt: TGTGCCAGCAGCTTAGACAGGGGCGTTACTAATGAAAAACTGTTTTTT
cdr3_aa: CASSLDRGVTNEKLFF

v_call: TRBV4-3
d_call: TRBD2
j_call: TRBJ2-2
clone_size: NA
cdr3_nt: TGCGCCAGCAGCCCGCTAGCGGGGGGCACGAACACCGGGGAGCTGTTTTTT
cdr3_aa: CASSPLAGGTNTGELFF

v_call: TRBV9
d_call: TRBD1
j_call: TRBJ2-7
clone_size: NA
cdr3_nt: TGTGCCAGCAGCAAGACGGGACAGGGTTACGAGCAGTACTTC
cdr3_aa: CASSKTGQGYEQYF

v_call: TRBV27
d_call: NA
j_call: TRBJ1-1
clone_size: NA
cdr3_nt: TGTGCCAGCAGTCCGTACCGGGACACTGAAGCTTTCTTT
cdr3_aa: CASSPYRDTEAFF

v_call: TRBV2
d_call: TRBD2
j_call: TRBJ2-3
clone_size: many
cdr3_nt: TGTGCCAGCAGTGAAGGGGCGGGGGGACCCACAGATACGCAGTATTTT
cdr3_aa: CASSEGAGGPTDTQYF

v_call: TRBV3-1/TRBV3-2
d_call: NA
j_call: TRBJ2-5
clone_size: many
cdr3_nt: TGTGCCAGCAGCCAAGTGGCAGTACAAGAGACCCAGTACTTC
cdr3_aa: CASSQVAVQETQYF

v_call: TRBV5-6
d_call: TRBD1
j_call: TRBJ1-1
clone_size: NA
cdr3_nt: TGTGCCAGCAGCTTTGACAGGGAGGCTTTCTTT
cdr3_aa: CASSFDREAFF

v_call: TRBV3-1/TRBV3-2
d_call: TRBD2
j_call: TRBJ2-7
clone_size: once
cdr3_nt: TGTGCCAGCAGCCCTTTAGCGGGGGCAACTACCTACGAGCAGTACTTC
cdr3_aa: CASSPLAGATTYEQYF

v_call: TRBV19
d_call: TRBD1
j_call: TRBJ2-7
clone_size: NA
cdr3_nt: TGTGCCAGTAGTGGAAGCCAGGGACAGGGGACCTACGAGCAGTACTTC
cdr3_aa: CASSGSQGQGTYEQYF

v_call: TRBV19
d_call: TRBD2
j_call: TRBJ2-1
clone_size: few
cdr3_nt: TGTGCCAGTAGTAGTCGGCTAGCGGGGGGCAAGCAGTTCTTC
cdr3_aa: CASSSRLAGGKQFF

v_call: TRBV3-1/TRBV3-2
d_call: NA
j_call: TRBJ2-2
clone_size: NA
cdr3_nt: TGTGCCAGCAGCCAAGATCTCTTGGGCAGGGTGGTCGGGGAGCTGTTTTTT
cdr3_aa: CASSQDLLGRVVGELFF

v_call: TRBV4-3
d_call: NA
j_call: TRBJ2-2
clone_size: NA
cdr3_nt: TGCGCCAGCAGCCCAAACCCGGGGAACACCGGGGAGCTGTTTTTT
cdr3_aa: CASSPNPGNTGELFF

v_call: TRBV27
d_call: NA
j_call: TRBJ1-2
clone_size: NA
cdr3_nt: TGTGCCAGCAGTTTAAGAGGGAATAACTATGGCTACACCTTC
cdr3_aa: CASSLRGNNYGYTF

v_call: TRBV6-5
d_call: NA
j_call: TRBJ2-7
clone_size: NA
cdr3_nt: TGTGCCAGCAGAACGGCGGGATTGTTGGGCGAGCAGTACTTC
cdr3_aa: CASRTAGLLGEQYF

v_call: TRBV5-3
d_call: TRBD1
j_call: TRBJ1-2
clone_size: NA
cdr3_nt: TGTGCCAGAAGCTCGGACAGGTACTATGGCTACACCTTC
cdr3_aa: CARSSDRYYGYTF

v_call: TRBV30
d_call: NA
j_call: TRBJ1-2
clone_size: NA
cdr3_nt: TGTGCCTGGAGTGTGGGCTTTTTGAACTATGGCTACACCTTC
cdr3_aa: CAWSVGFLNYGYTF

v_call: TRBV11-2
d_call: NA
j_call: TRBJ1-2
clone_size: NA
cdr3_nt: TGTGCCAGCAGCTTACAGGGTTCCAACTATGGCTACACCTTC
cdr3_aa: CASSLQGSNYGYTF

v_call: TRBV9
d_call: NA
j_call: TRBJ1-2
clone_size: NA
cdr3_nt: TGTGCCAGCAGCGAAGGGGTCCGGGGGGGCTACACCTTC
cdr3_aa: CASSEGVRGGYTF

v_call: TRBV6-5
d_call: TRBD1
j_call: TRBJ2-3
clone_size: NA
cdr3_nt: TGTGCCAGCAGAAACAGGGGGCTCAGCACAGATACGCAGTATTTT
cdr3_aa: CASRNRGLSTDTQYF

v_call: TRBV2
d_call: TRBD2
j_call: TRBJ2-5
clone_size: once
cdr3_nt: TGTGCCAGCAGTGAAGTCGGTAGCGGGGGATTCCAAGACCTGGGGAACTTC
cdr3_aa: CASSEVGSGGFQDLGNF

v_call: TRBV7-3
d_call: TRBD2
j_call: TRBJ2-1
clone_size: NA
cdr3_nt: TGTGCCAGCAGCTTAATGGCCAGCGGGGGCAATGAGCAGTTCTTC
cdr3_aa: CASSLMASGGNEQFF

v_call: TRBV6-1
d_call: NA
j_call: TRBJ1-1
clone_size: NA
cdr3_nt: TGTGCCAGCAGTGAGTCAGGGGCCTACACTGAAGCTTTCTTT
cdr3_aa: CASSESGAYTEAFF

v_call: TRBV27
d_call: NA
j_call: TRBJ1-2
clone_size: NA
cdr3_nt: TGTGCCAGCAGCTCCCTGGTGAGCTATGGCTACACCTTC
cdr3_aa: CASSSLVSYGYTF